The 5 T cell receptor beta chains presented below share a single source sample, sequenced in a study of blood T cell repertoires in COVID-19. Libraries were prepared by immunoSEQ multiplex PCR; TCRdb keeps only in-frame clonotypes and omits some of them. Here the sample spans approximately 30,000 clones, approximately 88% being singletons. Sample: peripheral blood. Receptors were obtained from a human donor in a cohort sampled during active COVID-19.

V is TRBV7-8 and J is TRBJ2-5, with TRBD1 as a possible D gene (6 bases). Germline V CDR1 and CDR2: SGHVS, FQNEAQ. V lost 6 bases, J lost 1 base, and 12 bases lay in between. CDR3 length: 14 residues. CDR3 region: CASRFTGIQETQYF. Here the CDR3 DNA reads TGTGCCAGCAGATTTACAGGGATCCAAGAGACCCAGTACTTC.

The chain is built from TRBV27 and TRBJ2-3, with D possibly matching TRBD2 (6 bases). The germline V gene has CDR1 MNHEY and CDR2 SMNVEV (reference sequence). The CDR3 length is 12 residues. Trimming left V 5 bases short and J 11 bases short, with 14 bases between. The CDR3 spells CASSKPGLWQYF. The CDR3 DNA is TGTGCCAGCAGTAAGCCGGGACTGTGGCAGTATTTT.

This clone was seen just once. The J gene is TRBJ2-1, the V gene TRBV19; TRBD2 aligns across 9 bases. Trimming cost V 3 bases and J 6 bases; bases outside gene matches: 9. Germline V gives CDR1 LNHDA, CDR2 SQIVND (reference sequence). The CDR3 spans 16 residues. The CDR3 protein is CASSIWAGSGSNEQFF. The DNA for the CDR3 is TGTGCCAGTAGTATCTGGGCCGGTAGCGGGAGCAATGAGCAGTTCTTC.

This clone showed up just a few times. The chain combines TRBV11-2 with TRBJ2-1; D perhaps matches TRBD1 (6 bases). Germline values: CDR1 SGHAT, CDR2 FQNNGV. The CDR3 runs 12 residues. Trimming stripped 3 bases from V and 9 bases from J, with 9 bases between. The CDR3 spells CASSFQTGEQFF. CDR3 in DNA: TGTGCCAGCAGCTTCCAGACAGGTGAGCAGTTCTTC.

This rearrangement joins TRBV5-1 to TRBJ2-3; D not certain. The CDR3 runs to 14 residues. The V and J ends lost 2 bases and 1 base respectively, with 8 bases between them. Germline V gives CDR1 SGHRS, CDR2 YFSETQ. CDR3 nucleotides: TGCGCCAGCAGCTTTAGAACTGGCACAGATACGCAGTATTTT. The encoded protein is CASSFRTGTDTQYF.